This T cell receptor beta chain was recovered during a study of T cells in Graves' hyperthyroidism and ophthalmopathy. Graves' hyperthyroidism is called stable when ophthalmopathy does not progress within 18 months. Overall study results and limits: A model of 13 V-J pairs discriminated ophthalmopathy from stable hyperthyroidism. Ophthalmopathy, as predicted by the model, came a median 6.5 months after the prediction.

What was amplified from RNA transcripts were TCR beta CDR3 regions. The primer set for the first-round RT-PCR of the TCR CDR3 was HTBI. TCRdb redid the calling of the multiplex PCR reads with MiXCR, one entry per CDR3 protein. The repertoire has 450,000 to 600,000 distinct CDR3 sequences, 14% of them found once; the top ten carry about 14%. Trimming stripped 0 bases from V and 11 bases from J, with 16 bases between. The length of the CDR3 is 14 residues. Germline V lookup: CDR1 MNHEY, CDR2 SMNVEV (reference sequence). Regarding this clonotype: What it binds is unknown.

The sample comprised blood. This clonotype originated in a woman in her forties with Graves' hyperthyroidism. The rearrangement uses TRBV27 and TRBJ1-1; D remains ambiguous. CDR3 amino acids: CASSLSQGLLGAFF. The CDR3 DNA is TGTGCCAGCAGTTTATCTCAAGGGTTATTGGGGGCTTTCTTT.